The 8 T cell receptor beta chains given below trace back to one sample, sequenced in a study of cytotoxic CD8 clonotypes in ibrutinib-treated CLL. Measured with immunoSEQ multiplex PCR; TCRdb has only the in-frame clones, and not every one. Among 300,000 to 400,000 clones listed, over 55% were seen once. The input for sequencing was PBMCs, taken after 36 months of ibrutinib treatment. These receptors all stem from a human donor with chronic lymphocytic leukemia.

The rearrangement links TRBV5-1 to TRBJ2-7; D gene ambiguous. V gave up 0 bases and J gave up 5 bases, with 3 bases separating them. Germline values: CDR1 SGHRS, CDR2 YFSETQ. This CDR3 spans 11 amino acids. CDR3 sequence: CASSLGDEQYF. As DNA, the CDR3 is TGCGCCAGCAGCTTGGGAGACGAGCAGTACTTC.

The CDR3, as DNA: TGTGCCAGCAGTGCCTGGTCTCTTTGGACCGGGGAGCTGTTTTTT. This encodes CASSAWSLWTGELFF. The V and J genes are TRBV6-1 and TRBJ2-2; D is unresolved. The CDR3 has 15 amino acids. Germline CDR1 reads MNHNS; CDR2 reads SASEGT. Trimming cost V 4 bases and J 5 bases, with 14 bases left between them.

The CDR3 here is CASSPIPPDRANYGYTF. In nucleotides, the CDR3 is TGTGCCAGCAGCCCCATACCCCCGGACAGAGCGAACTATGGCTACACCTTC. The chain is built from TRBV11-2 and TRBJ1-2; weak D call: TRBD1 (6 bases). From germline, CDR1 is SGHAT and CDR2 FQNNGV. This CDR3 contains 17 residues. Trimming pared 5 bases from V and 2 bases from J, leaving 21 bases between.

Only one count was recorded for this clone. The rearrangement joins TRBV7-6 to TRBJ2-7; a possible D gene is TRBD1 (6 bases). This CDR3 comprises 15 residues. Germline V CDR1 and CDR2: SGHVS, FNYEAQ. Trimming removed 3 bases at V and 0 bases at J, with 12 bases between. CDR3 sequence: CASSLFQGSSYEQYF. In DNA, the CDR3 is TGTGCCAGCAGCTTGTTTCAGGGGAGCTCCTACGAGCAGTACTTC. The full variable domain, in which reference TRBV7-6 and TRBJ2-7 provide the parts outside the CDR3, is GAGVSQSPRYKVTKRGQDVALRCDPISGHVSLYWYRQALGQGPEFLTYFNYEAQQDKSGLPNDRFSAERPEGSISTLTIQRTEQRDSAMYRCASSLFQGSSYEQYFGPGTRLTVT.

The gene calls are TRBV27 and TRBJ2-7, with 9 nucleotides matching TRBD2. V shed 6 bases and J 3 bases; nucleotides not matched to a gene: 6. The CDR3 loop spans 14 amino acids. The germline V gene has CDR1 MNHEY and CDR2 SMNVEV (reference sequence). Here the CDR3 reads CASREAGGGYEQYF. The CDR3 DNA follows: TGTGCCAGCAGGGAAGCGGGAGGAGGCTACGAGCAGTACTTC.

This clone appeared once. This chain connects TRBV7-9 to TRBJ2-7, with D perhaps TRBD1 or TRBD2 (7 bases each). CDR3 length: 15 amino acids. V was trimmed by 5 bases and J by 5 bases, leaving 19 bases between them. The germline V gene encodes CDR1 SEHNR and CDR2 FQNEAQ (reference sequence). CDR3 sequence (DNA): TGTGCCAGCAGCCACTCAGGGGGGGTAGATAACGAGCAGTACTTC. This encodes CASSHSGGVDNEQYF. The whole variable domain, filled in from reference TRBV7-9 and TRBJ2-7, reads DTGVSQNPRHKITKRGQNVTFRCDPISEHNRLYWYRQTLGQGPEFLTYFQNEAQLEKSRLLSDRFSAERPKGSFSTLEIQRTEQGDSAMYLCASSHSGGVDNEQYFGPGTRLTVT.

CDR3 protein: CASSVGLTISYEQYF. DNA of the CDR3: TGTGCCAGCAGCGTAGGTCTAACTATCTCCTACGAGCAGTACTTC. The chain carries TRBV9 and TRBJ2-7; D gene unclear. This CDR3 has 15 residues. Per germline, CDR1 SGDLS and CDR2 YYNGEE. V gave up 0 bases and J gave up 0 bases, with 10 bases separating them.

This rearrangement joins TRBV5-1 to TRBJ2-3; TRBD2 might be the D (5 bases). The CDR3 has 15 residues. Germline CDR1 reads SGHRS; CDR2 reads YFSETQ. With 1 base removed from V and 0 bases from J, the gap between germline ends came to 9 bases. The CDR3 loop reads CASSLTRGSTDTQYF. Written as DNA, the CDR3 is TGCGCCAGCAGCTTGACACGGGGTAGCACAGATACGCAGTATTTT.